The clone carrying this T cell receptor (beta chain) was picked up many times. What it binds is unknown. The investigators amplified TCR beta CDR3 regions from RNA transcripts. Using the HTBI primer set, a first-round RT-PCR was run on the TCR CDR3. TCRdb recomputed calls from the multiplex PCR reads with MiXCR, one row per CDR3 protein. The repertoire holds hundreds of thousands of distinct CDR3 sequences, with 16% as singletons. The CDR3 totals 13 residues. Per germline, CDR1 SQVTM and CDR2 ANQGSEA. J gave up 10 bases and V 5 bases, and 10 bases lay outside the gene matches. This entry comes from a study of T cells in Graves' hyperthyroidism and ophthalmopathy. Study-wide context: Sampling of peripheral blood happened at initial diagnosis, prior to any treatment. Study-level results: Most expanded thyroid clonotypes above 0.001 also appeared in blood.

V gene TRBV29-1 combines with J gene TRBJ1-4; 7 bases align to TRBD1. Sequenced material: blood. This TCR came from a woman aged 30 to 39 with Graves' hyperthyroidism. CDR3 in amino acids: CSVTTGRRGKLFF. In nucleotides, the CDR3 is TGCAGCGTTACGACAGGGAGGCGAGGAAAACTGTTTTTT.